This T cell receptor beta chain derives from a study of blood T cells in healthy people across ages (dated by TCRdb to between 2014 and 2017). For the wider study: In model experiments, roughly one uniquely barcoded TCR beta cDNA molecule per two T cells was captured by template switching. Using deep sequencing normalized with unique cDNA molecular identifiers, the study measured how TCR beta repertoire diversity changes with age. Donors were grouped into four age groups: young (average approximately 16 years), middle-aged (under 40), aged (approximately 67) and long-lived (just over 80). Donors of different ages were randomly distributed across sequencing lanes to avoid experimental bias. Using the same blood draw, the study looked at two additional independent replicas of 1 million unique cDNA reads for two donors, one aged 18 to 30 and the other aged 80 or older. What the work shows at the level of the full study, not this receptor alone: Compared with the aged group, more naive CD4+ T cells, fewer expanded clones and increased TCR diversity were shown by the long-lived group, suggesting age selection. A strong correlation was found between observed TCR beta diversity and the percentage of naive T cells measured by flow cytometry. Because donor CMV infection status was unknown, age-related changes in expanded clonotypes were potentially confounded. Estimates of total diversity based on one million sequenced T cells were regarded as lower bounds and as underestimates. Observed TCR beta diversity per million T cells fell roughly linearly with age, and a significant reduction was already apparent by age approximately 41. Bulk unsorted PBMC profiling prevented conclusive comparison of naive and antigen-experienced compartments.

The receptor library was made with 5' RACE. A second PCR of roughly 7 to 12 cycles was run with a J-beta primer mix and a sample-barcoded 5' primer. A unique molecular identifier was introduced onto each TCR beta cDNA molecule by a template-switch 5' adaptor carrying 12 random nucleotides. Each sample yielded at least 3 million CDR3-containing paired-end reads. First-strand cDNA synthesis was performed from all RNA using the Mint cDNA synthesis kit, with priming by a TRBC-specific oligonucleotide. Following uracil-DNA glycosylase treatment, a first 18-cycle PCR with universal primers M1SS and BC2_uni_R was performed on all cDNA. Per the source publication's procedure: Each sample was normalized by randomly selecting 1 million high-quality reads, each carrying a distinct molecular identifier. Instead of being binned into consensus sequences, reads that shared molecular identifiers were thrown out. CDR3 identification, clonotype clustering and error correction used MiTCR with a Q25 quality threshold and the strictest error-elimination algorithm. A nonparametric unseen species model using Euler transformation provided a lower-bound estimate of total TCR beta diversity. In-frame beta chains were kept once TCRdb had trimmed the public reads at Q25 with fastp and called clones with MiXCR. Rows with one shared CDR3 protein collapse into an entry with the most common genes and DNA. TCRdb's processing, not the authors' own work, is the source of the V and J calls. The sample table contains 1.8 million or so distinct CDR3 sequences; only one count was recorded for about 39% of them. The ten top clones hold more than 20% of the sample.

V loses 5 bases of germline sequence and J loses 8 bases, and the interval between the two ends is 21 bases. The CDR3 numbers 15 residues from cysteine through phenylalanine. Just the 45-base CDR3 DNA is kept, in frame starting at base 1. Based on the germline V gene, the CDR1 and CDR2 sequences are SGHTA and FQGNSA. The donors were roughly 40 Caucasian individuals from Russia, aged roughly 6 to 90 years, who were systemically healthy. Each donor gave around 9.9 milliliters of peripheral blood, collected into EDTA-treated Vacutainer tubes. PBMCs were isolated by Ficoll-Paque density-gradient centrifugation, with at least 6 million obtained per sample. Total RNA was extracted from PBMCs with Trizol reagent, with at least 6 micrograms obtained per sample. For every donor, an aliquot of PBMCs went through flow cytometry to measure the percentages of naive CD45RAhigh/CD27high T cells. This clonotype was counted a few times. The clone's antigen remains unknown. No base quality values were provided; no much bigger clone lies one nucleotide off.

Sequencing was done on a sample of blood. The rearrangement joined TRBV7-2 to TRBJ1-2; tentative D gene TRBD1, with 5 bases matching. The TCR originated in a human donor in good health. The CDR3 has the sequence CASSPPSGRAGGYTF. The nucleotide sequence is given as TGTGCCAGCAGCCCGCCCTCGGGCAGGGCCGGCGGCTACACCTTC.